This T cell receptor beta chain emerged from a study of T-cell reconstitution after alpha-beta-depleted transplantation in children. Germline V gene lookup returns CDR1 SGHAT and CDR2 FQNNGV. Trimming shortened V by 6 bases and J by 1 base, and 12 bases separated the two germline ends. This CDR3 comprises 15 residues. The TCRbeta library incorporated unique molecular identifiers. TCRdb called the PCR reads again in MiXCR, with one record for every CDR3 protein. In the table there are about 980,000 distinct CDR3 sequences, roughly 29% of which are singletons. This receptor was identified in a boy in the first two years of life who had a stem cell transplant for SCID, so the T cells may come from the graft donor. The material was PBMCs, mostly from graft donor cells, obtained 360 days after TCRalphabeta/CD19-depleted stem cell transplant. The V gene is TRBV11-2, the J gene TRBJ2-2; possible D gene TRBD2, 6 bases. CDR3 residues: CASRLSRGNTGELFF. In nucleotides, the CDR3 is TGTGCCAGCAGACTCTCGCGGGGGAACACCGGGGAGCTGTTTTTT.